A single sample gave rise to the 28 T cell receptor beta chains below, sequenced in a study. Each CDR3 protein gets one entry after TCRdb re-called the 5' RACE reads with MiXCR. The table has under 15,000 distinct CDR3 sequences, about a quarter seen once. Sequences were obtained from naive CD4+ T cells sorted from blood. Subset noted: naive CD4+ T cells, CD4+CD45RA+CD25-. All receptors come from a female donor with breast cancer.

This clonotype showed up just once. A read error may be the cause here, since a much bigger clone is one base away. V is TRBV10-1 and J is TRBJ2-1; D is unclear. The V and J ends lost 3 bases and 2 bases respectively, with 11 bases between them. The CDR3 consists of 15 residues. Germline CDR1 and CDR2: WNHNN and SYGVQD (reference sequence). CDR3 in DNA: TGCGCCAGCAGTGACGGGCCGGGCACCTACAATGAGCAGTTCTTC. Translating gives CASSDGPGTYNEQFF.

V is TRBV11-2 and J is TRBJ1-2; D is unresolved. The germline V and J ends were trimmed by 2 bases and 3 bases, with 10 bases remaining between them. The germline V gene has CDR1 SGHAT and CDR2 FQNNGV. This CDR3 has 14 residues. The CDR3 loop reads CASSLLYKDYGYTF. The DNA for the CDR3 is TGTGCCAGCAGCTTATTATACAAGGACTATGGCTACACCTTC.

This clonotype was detected ten times or more. The chain combines TRBV25-1 with TRBJ2-2; 12 bases map to TRBD2. This CDR3 has 15 residues. Germline V gene lookup returns CDR1 MGHDK and CDR2 SYGVNS. J gave up 4 bases and V 3 bases, and 0 bases lay outside the gene matches. Here the CDR3 DNA reads TGTGCCAGCAGTGAGGGACTAGCGGGCACCGGGGAGCTGTTTTTT. It codes for CASSEGLAGTGELFF.

This clonotype was recorded a few times. This sequence joins TRBV18 and TRBJ1-1, with TRBD1 as a possible D gene (5 bases). This CDR3 is built from 17 residues. Per germline, CDR1 KGHSH and CDR2 LQKENI. Trimming took off 1 base at V and 2 bases at J, with 17 bases between the two ends. CDR3 coding DNA: TGTGCCAGCTCACCACTGATCTCACAGGACGTAAACACTGAAGCTTTCTTT. Translation: CASSPLISQDVNTEAFF.

Of note for this clonotype: A much larger clone lies one base from this, so it may be a read error. The chain uses TRBV7-3 and TRBJ2-1, with 8 bases lining up with TRBD2. V was clipped by 8 bases and J by 7 bases; unmatched bases: 10. The CDR3 is made up of 14 amino acids. CDR1 SGHTA and CDR2 FQGTGA come from the germline V gene. In nucleotides, the CDR3 is TGTGCCAGCGACCCAGCGGGAGAGGGGAATGAGCAGTTCTTC. It codes for CASDPAGEGNEQFF.

The sample holds many counts of this clonotype. This chain links TRBV5-1 with TRBJ2-1, with 7 nucleotides matching TRBD1. This CDR3 comprises 15 residues. CDR1 and CDR2 from the germline V gene are SGHRS and YFSETQ. V shed 0 bases, J shed 6 bases, and the junction held 6 bases outside the gene matches. CDR3 nucleotides: TGCGCCAGCAGCTTGGAGCCGGGACAGAGCAATGAGCAGTTCTTC. Translating it yields CASSLEPGQSNEQFF.

CDR3 sequence reads: CASKRRRNGNEQFF. The CDR3 DNA follows: TGTGCCAGCAAGCGTAGGCGGAATGGGAATGAGCAGTTCTTC. The V and J genes are TRBV6-5 and TRBJ2-1; D is ambiguous. Germline V gene sequence: CDR1 MNHEY, CDR2 SVGAGI. The CDR3 contains 14 residues. V lost 7 bases to trimming and J lost 7 bases, with 17 bases between them.

This clonotype was recorded many times. The chain joins TRBV6-5 to TRBJ2-1, with 9 positions matching TRBD1. The CDR3 contains 13 residues. CDR1 is MNHEY, CDR2 SVGAGI, per germline. V was pared by 8 bases and J by 6 bases, with 5 bases of the junction left unmatched. The CDR3 nucleotides are TGTGCCAGCCGACAGGGGGGCGGCAATGAGCAGTTCTTC. It codes for CASRQGGGNEQFF.

This clonotype appeared many times. The CDR3, as DNA: TGTGCCAGCAGTTTGGCCGGGACAGGGGCCTACGAGCAGTACTTC. This codes for CASSLAGTGAYEQYF. V gene TRBV27 combines with J gene TRBJ2-7; 10 bases match TRBD1. Germline CDR1 MNHEY, CDR2 SMNVEV (reference sequence). The CDR3 loop spans 15 amino acids. V shed 3 bases and J 2 bases; nucleotides not matched to a gene: 4.

This clonotype was observed a handful of times. This chain connects TRBV5-1 to TRBJ1-1; 9 nucleotides match TRBD1. Unmatched junction bases numbered 10, after V lost 4 bases and J lost 6 bases. The germline V gene encodes CDR1 SGHRS and CDR2 YFSETQ. The CDR3 is 15 amino acids. The CDR3 loop is CASSISTGGGAEAFF. DNA for the CDR3: TGCGCCAGCAGCATATCGACAGGGGGGGGGGCTGAAGCTTTCTTT.

This clonotype was seen at least ten times. CDR3 protein: CASTGGGTSAIKYEQYF. The CDR3 DNA is TGCGCCAGCACCGGAGGTGGGACTAGCGCTATAAAGTACGAGCAGTACTTC. V and J are TRBV10-2 and TRBJ2-7, with TRBD2 identical over 10 bases. The germline V gene has CDR1 WSHSY and CDR2 SAAADI. The length of the CDR3 is 17 residues. The V and J ends lost 7 bases and 4 bases, in that order; junction bases with no gene match: 16.

This clonotype was detected a few times. The J gene is TRBJ1-1, the V gene TRBV15, with TRBD1 matching 11 bases. The V gene's germline CDR1 is LNHNV and CDR2 YYDKDF (reference sequence). CDR3 length equals 15 residues. The ends lost 4 bases at V and 5 bases at J; junction bases unmatched: 6. DNA of the CDR3: TGTGCCACCAGCAAGGGGACAGGGGGGGAGACTGAAGCTTTCTTT. Protein: CATSKGTGGETEAFF.

On this clonotype: Just one base apart from a much larger clone, this may be a read error. V usage is TRBV5-1 and J usage is TRBJ1-5; 7 bases fit TRBD1. In germline, CDR1 is SGHRS, CDR2 YFSETQ. The CDR3 extends over 14 amino acids. J lost 9 bases, V lost 1 base, and 7 bases had no gene match. This CDR3 reads CASSLKGGTMPQHF. The CDR3 DNA follows: TGCGCCAGCAGCTTGAAAGGGGGCACGATGCCCCAGCATTTT.

This clonotype is medium-sized. The chain joins TRBV12-3 or TRBV12-4 to TRBJ2-1, with D tentatively TRBD1 (5 bases). Trimming pared 7 bases from V and 0 bases from J, leaving 16 bases between. CDR3 length equals 16 residues. CDR3 DNA: TGTGCCAGCACCCTCAGGGTGGCTGTCTCCTACAATGAGCAGTTCTTC. It codes for CASTLRVAVSYNEQFF.

As for this clonotype: Given a much more abundant clone one base away, this may be a read error. V and J are TRBV7-2 and TRBJ1-4; D uncertain. Trimming cost V 5 bases and J 7 bases, with 5 bases left between them. Germline V gives CDR1 SGHTA, CDR2 FQGNSA. The CDR3 totals 11 residues. CDR3 sequence reads: CASSTGEKLFF. CDR3 coding DNA: TGTGCCAGCAGCACCGGTGAAAAACTGTTTTTT.

By sample share, this clonotype is medium-sized (0.01 to 0.1%). The CDR3 here is CASSHSEGNNEQFF. Written as DNA, the CDR3 is TGCGCCAGCAGCCACTCGGAAGGGAACAATGAGCAGTTCTTC. The gene calls are TRBV4-1 and TRBJ2-1; no clear D. This CDR3 has 14 residues. V gave up 3 bases and J gave up 5 bases, with 11 bases separating them. CDR1 MGHRA and CDR2 YSYEKL come from the germline V gene.

This clonotype is labeled as medium-sized. The chain couples TRBV9 to TRBJ1-2; no clear D. V was pared by 4 bases and J by 0 bases, with 13 bases between. This CDR3 region has 15 residues. The germline CDR1 and CDR2 sequences are SGDLS and YYNGEE. In DNA, the CDR3 is TGTGCCAGCAGCTCCCAGAACTCCGCTAACTATGGCTACACCTTC. Protein product: CASSSQNSANYGYTF. The variable domain in full, with the rest retrieved from reference TRBV9 and TRBJ1-2, is DSGVTQTPKHLITATGQRVTLRCSPRSGDLSVYWYQQSLDQGLQFLIQYYNGEERAKGNILERFSAQQFPDLHSELNLSSLELGDSALYFCASSSQNSANYGYTFGSGTRLTVV.

In its sample, this clonotype ranks as medium-sized. V gene TRBV20-1 combines with J gene TRBJ1-1, with TRBD1 identical over 7 bases. CDR1 DFQATT and CDR2 SNEGSKA come from the germline V gene (reference sequence). This CDR3 has 14 residues. V lost 3 bases to trimming and J lost 0 bases; unmatched junction nucleotides: 4. CDR3 sequence (DNA): TGCAGTGCTAGGTGGGGACAGTTGAACACTGAAGCTTTCTTT. Its translation is CSARWGQLNTEAFF.

Comments on this clonotype: One end of the junction does not line up with germline, which may come from a read error. The chain is built from TRBV30 and TRBJ2-1; tentatively, D is TRBD1 or TRBD2 (6 bases each). The CDR3 has 11 amino acids. In germline, CDR1 is GTSNPN, CDR2 SVGIG (reference sequence). The CDR3 DNA is TGCGCCTGGGCACGGGGGCATGAGCAGTTCTTC. Encoded protein: CAWARGHEQFF. Full variable domain (missing parts from reference TRBV30 and TRBJ2-1): SQTIHQWPATLVQPVGSPLSLECTVEGTSNPNLYWYRQAAGRGLQLLFYSVGIGQISSEVPQNLSASRPQDRQFILSSKKLLLSDSGFYLCAWARGHEQFFGPGTRLTVL.

In the case of this clonotype: One junction end disagrees with the germline gene, perhaps due to a read error. The V and J genes are TRBV20-1 and TRBJ1-5, with a weak D call TRBD1 (6 bases). The CDR3 is 14 amino acids. Germline values: CDR1 DFQATT, CDR2 SNEGSKA (reference sequence). CDR3 nucleotides: TGTAGTGCTCCGGGGGCAGGCCGCAATCAGCCCCCGCATTTT. Its protein is CSAPGAGRNQPPHF.

This clonotype is medium-sized. The chain recombines TRBV6-5 with TRBJ2-1; 7 positions agree with TRBD1. Germline CDR1 is MNHEY and CDR2 is SVGAGI. J was trimmed by 2 bases and V by 0 bases; bases with no gene match: 1. The CDR3 consists of 15 residues. The CDR3 DNA reads as TGTGCCAGCAGTTACTCACAGGGGCCCTACAATGAGCAGTTCTTC. It encodes CASSYSQGPYNEQFF.

This clonotype has just a few counts. This chain links TRBV7-3 with TRBJ2-1; no clear D. Per the germline V gene, CDR1 is SGHTA and CDR2 is FQGTGA. Deletions cut 5 bases from V and 8 bases from J, with 13 bases between. This CDR3 region has 13 residues. Written as DNA, the CDR3 is TGTGCCAGCAGCCCCCGCTCCAACGATGAGCAGTTCTTC. It encodes CASSPRSNDEQFF.

In this sample, this clonotype is medium-sized. V is TRBV6-1 and J is TRBJ1-2; 11 nucleotides align to TRBD1. The germline gives CDR1 MNHNS, CDR2 SASEGT. Trimming cost V 3 bases and J 4 bases; bases outside gene matches: 13. CDR3 length equals 18 residues. The CDR3, as DNA: TGTGCCAGCAGTGACGGCTTGGGGGTTGGACAGGGGGCCTATGGCTACACCTTC. This translates into CASSDGLGVGQGAYGYTF.

The chain employs TRBV5-1 and TRBJ1-1; maybe TRBD1 (6 bases). V was cut by 3 bases and J by 1 base, with 13 bases left in between. The CDR3 contains 15 residues. Per the germline V gene, CDR1 is SGHRS and CDR2 is YFSETQ. The CDR3 here is CASSWTVAGNTEAFF. The CDR3 nucleotides are TGCGCCAGCAGCTGGACAGTTGCGGGGAACACTGAAGCTTTCTTT. Based on the CDR3 plus reference TRBV5-1 and TRBJ1-1, the full variable domain is KAGVTQTPRYLIKTRGQQVTLSCSPISGHRSVSWYQQTPGQGLQFLFEYFSETQRNKGNFPGRFSGRQFSNSRSEMNVSTLELGDSALYLCASSWTVAGNTEAFFGQGTRLTVV.

By frequency in the sample, this clonotype is medium-sized. This rearrangement joins TRBV20-1 to TRBJ1-5; D perhaps matches TRBD1 (5 bases). Trimming left V 0 bases short and J 2 bases short, with 20 bases between. This CDR3 has 18 residues. Germline V gene lookup returns CDR1 DFQATT and CDR2 SNEGSKA (reference sequence). CDR3 sequence: CSARDGRGGRGGNQPQHF. CDR3 nucleotide sequence: TGCAGTGCTAGAGATGGTCGGGGGGGACGGGGTGGCAATCAGCCCCAGCATTTT.

In its sample, this clonotype ranks as medium-sized (0.01 to 0.1%). The gene calls are TRBV4-1 and TRBJ2-1, with TRBD2 matching over 15 bases. The CDR3 contains 16 residues. Trimming at V came to 1 base and at J to 7 bases, leaving 2 bases not matched to a gene. CDR1 and CDR2 (germline): MGHRA, YSYEKL. In DNA form, the CDR3 reads TGCGCCAGCAGCCAAGGTGGACTAGCGGGAGGGAATGAGCAGTTCTTC. Protein: CASSQGGLAGGNEQFF.

The V gene is TRBV24-1, the J gene TRBJ2-1, with a weak D call TRBD2 (6 bases). CDR3 length: 15 residues. V was trimmed by 4 bases and J by 9 bases, leaving 18 bases between them. The germline gives CDR1 KGHDR, CDR2 SFDVKD. The CDR3 reads CATSETLGRRVEQFF. As DNA, the CDR3 is TGTGCCACCAGTGAAACTCTGGGGAGGAGGGTTGAGCAGTTCTTC.

A remark on this clonotype: A single base separates this from a much larger clone, so it may be a read error. The chain combines TRBV5-1 with TRBJ2-1, with 9 bases that match TRBD2. This CDR3 has 17 residues. The germline gives CDR1 SGHRS, CDR2 YFSETQ. After removal of 2 bases from V and 4 bases from J, the junction contained 10 bases not matched to a gene. CDR3 DNA: TGCGCCAGCAGCTTACTCCCAGCGGGAGGAGGGTACAATGAGCAGTTCTTC. It translates to CASSLLPAGGGYNEQFF. The entire variable domain, with the rest obtained from reference TRBV5-1 and TRBJ2-1, is as follows: KAGVTQTPRYLIKTRGQQVTLSCSPISGHRSVSWYQQTPGQGLQFLFEYFSETQRNKGNFPGRFSGRQFSNSRSEMNVSTLELGDSALYLCASSLLPAGGGYNEQFFGPGTRLTVL.